This T cell receptor (beta chain) was sequenced in a study of graft-versus-host responses after intestinal transplantation. Overall study: Once they had received anti-thymocyte globulin induction, all recipients took tacrolimus and steroids for about three years.

Sequenced by immunoSEQ multiplex PCR; TCRdb stores in-frame clones only, minus some. Counted here are around 97,000 clones, under 95% occurring once; the ten biggest clones make up 6%. Trimming stripped 6 bases from V and 6 bases from J, with 9 bases between. This CDR3 comprises 12 residues. Germline values: CDR1 SEHNR, CDR2 FQNEAQ (reference sequence). On this clone: Antigen specificity is unknown.

This sample comprised unstimulated CD8+ T cells sorted from spleen or lymph node cells, obtained before intestinal transplant. J is TRBJ2-1 and V is TRBV7-9; D call uncertain. The source is a human donor who received an intestinal transplant. The DNA for the CDR3 is TGTGCCAGCAGGGGCGATTTCAATGAGCAGTTCTTC. This codes for CASRGDFNEQFF.